These T cell receptor beta chains were read from a single sample in a study of vaccination effects on CD4 cells after COVID-19. Antigens of these TCRs are unknown. Sequencing was performed with immunoSEQ multiplex PCR; in TCRdb, only in-frame clones are kept and a portion is missing. The sample holds 35,000 to 50,000 clones, under 85% seen once. The sample consisted of CD4+ T cells from PBMCs cultured with HCoV-NL63 spike peptides, taken before COVID-19 vaccination. Receptors originate from a human donor who received a COVID-19 vaccine. Each CDR3 is given with its conserved first and last residue. The D gene is left open where the match is weak.

D	V	J	CDR3
.	TRBV3-1/TRBV3-2	TRBJ2-3	CASSLLSSVGGTDTQYF
.	TRBV6-5	TRBJ1-3	CASSGTYGNTIYF
.	TRBV5-4	TRBJ2-1	CASSLGSPFNEQFF
.	TRBV7-8	TRBJ1-2	CASSLGGIDGYTF
.	TRBV4-1	TRBJ1-6	CASSQDMGTPLHF
TRBD1	TRBV18	TRBJ2-3	CASSPRQGALITDTQYF
TRBD1	TRBV7-3	TRBJ2-1	CASSLGQGHYNEQFF
.	TRBV5-6	TRBJ1-1	CASSWDPGVGTEAFF
.	TRBV2	TRBJ2-5	CASTKNRAETQYF
.	TRBV4-3	TRBJ1-4	CASSQYRATNEKLFF
.	TRBV15	TRBJ2-1	CATSRESGTLRNEQFF
.	TRBV6-6	TRBJ2-1	CASSRFRLGDNNEQFF
.	TRBV6-1	TRBJ1-5	CASRGGNQPQHF
TRBD1	TRBV5-1	TRBJ2-5	CASSSIPTGRQETQYF
TRBD2	TRBV5-5	TRBJ2-3	CASSLGAGGSLNTDTQYF
.	TRBV24-1	TRBJ2-1	CATSEAGATYNEQFF
TRBD2	TRBV29-1	TRBJ2-5	CSVAGTRGETQYF
TRBD2	TRBV18	TRBJ2-3	CASSPGGEEDTQYF
.	TRBV19	TRBJ1-5	CASSRQNQPQHF
.	TRBV11-3	TRBJ2-2	CASSSTWTANTGELFF
TRBD2	TRBV5-4	TRBJ2-5	CASSLGTSGGRYQETQYF
.	TRBV24-1	TRBJ1-3	CATSDPGPSGNTIYF
.	TRBV10-3	TRBJ2-3	CAIKRGDADTQYF
TRBD1	TRBV9	TRBJ1-1	CASSIQGAATEAFF
.	TRBV5-1	TRBJ1-2	CASSPREGPGGYTF
.	TRBV7-9	TRBJ2-1	CASSKGAGYNEQFF
.	TRBV5-1	TRBJ2-3	CASSLEGVVSDTQYF
TRBD2	TRBV7-6	TRBJ2-3	CASSPGPGLAGGRTDTQYF
.	TRBV3-1/TRBV3-2	TRBJ2-2	CASSDQGLTGELFF
.	TRBV12-3/TRBV12-4	TRBJ1-4	CASSQRTPEKLFF
.	TRBV28	TRBJ1-1	CASGGTVNTEAFF
.	TRBV2	TRBJ1-5	CASSEERGGRSPQHF
.	TRBV6-5	TRBJ1-5	CASAGAFQPQHF
TRBD1	TRBV6-5	TRBJ1-4	CASSYSGQGGWKLFF
.	TRBV29-1	TRBJ1-1	CSAKVGGTEAFF
.	TRBV19	TRBJ1-5	CASSIVPFQPQHF
TRBD1	TRBV6-5	TRBJ1-4	CASSSTGTGNEKLFF
.	TRBV4-1	TRBJ1-2	CASSQEKVPTSDGYTF
.	TRBV5-6	TRBJ2-5	CASSSGWGRETQYF
.	TRBV5-8	TRBJ2-3	CASPSTVFTDTQYF
TRBD1	TRBV9	TRBJ1-2	CASSVVPGGDGYTF
TRBD1	TRBV6-2/TRBV6-3	TRBJ1-5	CASSGQGRNQPQHF
.	TRBV2	TRBJ1-2	CARRTPTGNYGYTF
.	TRBV5-8	TRBJ2-3	CASPSVGRITDTQYF
.	TRBV6-5	TRBJ2-1	CASSRAHSYNEQFF
.	TRBV15	TRBJ1-2	CATSRDIKWEGAYGYTF
.	TRBV29-1	TRBJ1-1	CSVATTNTEAFF
TRBD1	TRBV3-1/TRBV3-2	TRBJ1-5	CASSRDRNQPQHF
TRBD1	TRBV6-5	TRBJ1-1	CASMRTGANTEAFF
.	TRBV5-1	TRBJ2-5	CASSLGGTEETQYF
.	TRBV11-2	TRBJ1-2	CASRTLQGNKYGYTF
.	TRBV24-1	TRBJ1-5	CATSESWANQPQHF
.	TRBV3-1/TRBV3-2	TRBJ1-3	CASSHVGTIYF
.	TRBV5-4	TRBJ2-3	CASSFRGSSTDTQYF
TRBD1	TRBV5-1	TRBJ2-1	CASSLAPGQGSGEQFF
.	TRBV10-2	TRBJ2-5	CASAVVSAQETQYF
.	TRBV29-1	TRBJ1-4	CSAKIASLRNEKLFF
.	TRBV3-1/TRBV3-2	TRBJ1-2	CASRENIRGRTVYGYTF